Below, 10 T cell receptor beta chains from the same sample are listed, as sequenced in a study of blood T cell repertoires in COVID-19 (dated by TCRdb to the early 2020s). The method was the immunoSEQ multiplex PCR assay. TCRdb stores this immuneACCESS table with in-frame sequences only. Part of the clones is absent; in the studies checked, under half of the shortfall reflects unresolved V genes, and no reason is known for the rest. The sample data list fewer than 200,000 clones, and around nine tenths of these were observed just once. The leading ten clones occupy around 1% of the sample. What was sequenced was peripheral blood. The receptors come from a woman aged 18-29 years who had recovered from COVID-19.

The rearrangement uses TRBV4-1 and TRBJ2-2, with TRBD2 identical over 11 bases. The CDR3 has 15 amino acids. From germline, CDR1 is MGHRA and CDR2 YSYEKL. The J segment lost 1 base and the V segment lost 6 bases, leaving 1 base of the junction unmatched. The CDR3 region is CASRTSGMNTGELFF. Written as DNA, the CDR3 is TGCGCCAGCAGGACTAGCGGGATGAACACCGGGGAGCTGTTTTTT.

J is TRBJ2-3 and V is TRBV28; D not certain. From germline, CDR1 is MDHEN and CDR2 SYDVKM. CDR3 length: 12 residues. With 3 bases removed from V and 6 bases from J, the gap between germline ends came to 7 bases. The CDR3 nucleotides read TGTGCCAGCAGTTTTCCCCCGGATACGCAGTATTTT. Translated, it gives CASSFPPDTQYF. The complete variable domain, with remaining parts taken from reference TRBV28 and TRBJ2-3, reads DVKVTQSSRYLVKRTGEKVFLECVQDMDHENMFWYRQDPGLGLRLIYFSYDVKMKEKGDIPEGYSVSREKKERFSLILESASTNQTSMYLCASSFPPDTQYFGPGTRLTVL.

The V gene is TRBV28, the J gene TRBJ1-4; 7 nucleotides line up with TRBD1. CDR3 length: 16 amino acids. Germline V lookup: CDR1 MDHEN, CDR2 SYDVKM. V lost 5 bases to trimming and J lost 8 bases; unmatched junction nucleotides: 14. DNA for the CDR3: TGTGCCAGCAGTCCTATTACGACAGGGATGCGCGAAAAACTGTTTTTT. It is translated as CASSPITTGMREKLFF.

This clone was counted a few times. The V and J genes are TRBV15 and TRBJ2-2, with 7 bases lining up with TRBD2. CDR3 length: 14 amino acids. Looked up from germline, CDR1 is LNHNV and CDR2 is YYDKDF (reference sequence). V was clipped by 9 bases and J by 1 base; unmatched bases: 5. CDR3 protein: CATSGTGNTGELFF. DNA for the CDR3: TGTGCCACAAGCGGGACTGGGAACACCGGGGAGCTGTTTTTT.

This clone has just one count. The rearrangement uses TRBV7-2 and TRBJ2-3; 14 nucleotides match TRBD2. The V gene's germline CDR1 is SGHTA and CDR2 FQGNSA. The CDR3 runs 15 residues. The trim removed 7 bases at V and 6 bases at J, leaving 6 bases unmatched. This chain's CDR3 is CASNGLAGGSDTQYF. The CDR3 DNA sequence: TGTGCCAGCAACGGACTAGCGGGAGGTTCCGATACGCAGTATTTT.

In nucleotides, the CDR3 is TGTGCCAGCAGCGAAGGACAGGGGACGGGGACAGATACGCAGTATTTT. Protein product: CASSEGQGTGTDTQYF. The chain recombines TRBV7-9 with TRBJ2-3, with 9 bases matching TRBD1. J gave up 3 bases and V 5 bases, and 9 bases lay outside the gene matches. This CDR3 is 16 amino acids long. The V gene's germline CDR1 is SEHNR and CDR2 FQNEAQ (reference sequence).

The CDR3 sequence is CSVVGQGMYGYTF. DNA of the CDR3: TGCAGCGTTGTGGGACAGGGAATGTATGGCTACACCTTC. This chain links TRBV29-1 with TRBJ1-2, with 9 bases aligning to TRBD1. The junction had 5 bases not matched to a gene; V was cut back by 4 bases and J by 5 bases. This CDR3 comprises 13 residues. Germline assignment: CDR1 SQVTM and CDR2 ANQGSEA. Full variable domain (remainder filled in from reference TRBV29-1 and TRBJ1-2): SAVISQKPSRDICQRGTSLTIQCQVDSQVTMMFWYRQQPGQSLTLIATANQGSEATYESGFVIDKFPISRPNLTFSTLTVSNMSPEDSSIYLCSVVGQGMYGYTFGSGTRLTVV.

The chain combines TRBV14 with TRBJ2-1, with a tentative D call TRBD2 (7 bases). Trimming cost V 3 bases and J 10 bases, with 10 bases left between them. The CDR3 covers 12 residues. Looked up from germline, CDR1 is SGHDN and CDR2 is FVKESK. CDR3 coding DNA: TGTGCCAGCAGCCACTGGGGGGGCGAGCAGTTCTTC. It is translated as CASSHWGGEQFF. The full variable domain, with the rest looked up from reference TRBV14 and TRBJ2-1, is EAGVTQFPSHSVIEKGQTVTLRCDPISGHDNLYWYRRVMGKEIKFLLHFVKESKQDESGMPNNRFLAERTGGTYSTLKVQPAELEDSGVYFCASSHWGGEQFFGPGTRLTVL.

The chain uses TRBV5-1 and TRBJ2-5; D unclear. This CDR3 contains 13 residues. V lost 0 bases to trimming and J lost 3 bases, with 6 bases between them. The germline V gene has CDR1 SGHRS and CDR2 YFSETQ. CDR3 loop: CASSLVPKETQYF. CDR3 sequence (DNA): TGCGCCAGCAGCTTGGTCCCCAAAGAGACCCAGTACTTC. The variable domain in full, with the rest retrieved from reference TRBV5-1 and TRBJ2-5, is KAGVTQTPRYLIKTRGQQVTLSCSPISGHRSVSWYQQTPGQGLQFLFEYFSETQRNKGNFPGRFSGRQFSNSRSEMNVSTLELGDSALYLCASSLVPKETQYFGPGTRLLVL.

The chain carries TRBV9 and TRBJ1-4; unclear D gene. The CDR3 runs 15 residues. The V and J ends lost 0 bases and 7 bases respectively, with 13 bases between them. The V gene's germline CDR1 is SGDLS and CDR2 YYNGEE. Written as DNA, the CDR3 is TGTGCCAGCAGCGTAGGTTATGGGCAAGGTGAAAAACTGTTTTTT. It is translated as CASSVGYGQGEKLFF.